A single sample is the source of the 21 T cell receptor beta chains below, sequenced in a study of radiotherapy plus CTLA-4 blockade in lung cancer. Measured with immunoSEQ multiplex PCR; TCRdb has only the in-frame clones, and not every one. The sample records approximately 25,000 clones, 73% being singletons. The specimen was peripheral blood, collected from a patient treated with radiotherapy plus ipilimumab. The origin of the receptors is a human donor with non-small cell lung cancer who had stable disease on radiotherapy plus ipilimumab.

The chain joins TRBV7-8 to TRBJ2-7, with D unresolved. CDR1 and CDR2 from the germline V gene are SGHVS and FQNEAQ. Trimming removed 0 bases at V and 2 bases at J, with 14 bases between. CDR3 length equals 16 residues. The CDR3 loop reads CASSLARLESAYEQYF. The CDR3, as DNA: TGTGCCAGCAGCTTAGCGCGGCTGGAAAGTGCCTACGAGCAGTACTTC.

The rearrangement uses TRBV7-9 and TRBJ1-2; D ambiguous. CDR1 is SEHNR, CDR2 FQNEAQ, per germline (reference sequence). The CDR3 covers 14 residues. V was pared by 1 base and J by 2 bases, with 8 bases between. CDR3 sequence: CASSLVTANYGYTF. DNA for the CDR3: TGTGCCAGCAGCTTAGTCACAGCAAACTATGGCTACACCTTC. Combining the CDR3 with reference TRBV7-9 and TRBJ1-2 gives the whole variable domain DTGVSQNPRHKITKRGQNVTFRCDPISEHNRLYWYRQTLGQGPEFLTYFQNEAQLEKSRLLSDRFSAERPKGSFSTLEIQRTEQGDSAMYLCASSLVTANYGYTFGSGTRLTVV.

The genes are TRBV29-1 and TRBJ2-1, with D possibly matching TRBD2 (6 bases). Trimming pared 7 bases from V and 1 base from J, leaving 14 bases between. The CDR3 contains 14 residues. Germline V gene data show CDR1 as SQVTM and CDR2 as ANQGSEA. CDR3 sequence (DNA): TGCAGCGCCGGGGGAGGTATTTCCTACAATGAGCAGTTCTTC. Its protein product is CSAGGGISYNEQFF.

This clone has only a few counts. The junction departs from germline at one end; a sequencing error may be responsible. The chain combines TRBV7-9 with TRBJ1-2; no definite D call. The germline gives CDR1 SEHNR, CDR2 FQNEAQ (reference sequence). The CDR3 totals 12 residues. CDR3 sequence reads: CASSLEVTASAF. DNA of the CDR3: TGTGCCAGCAGCTTAGAAGTGACGGCTTCAGCCTTC.

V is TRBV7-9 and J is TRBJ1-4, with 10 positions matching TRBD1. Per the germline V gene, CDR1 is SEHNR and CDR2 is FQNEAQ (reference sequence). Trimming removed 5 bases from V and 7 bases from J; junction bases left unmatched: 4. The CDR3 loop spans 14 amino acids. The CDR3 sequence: CASSRTGGGEKLFF. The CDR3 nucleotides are TGTGCCAGCAGCAGGACAGGGGGTGGTGAAAAACTGTTTTTT.

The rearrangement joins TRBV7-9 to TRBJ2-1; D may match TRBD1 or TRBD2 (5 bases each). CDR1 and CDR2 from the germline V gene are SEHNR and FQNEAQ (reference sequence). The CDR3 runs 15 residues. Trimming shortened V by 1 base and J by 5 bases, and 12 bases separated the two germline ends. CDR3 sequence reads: CASSLVGDWNNEQFF. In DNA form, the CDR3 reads TGTGCCAGCAGCTTAGTGGGGGATTGGAACAATGAGCAGTTCTTC.

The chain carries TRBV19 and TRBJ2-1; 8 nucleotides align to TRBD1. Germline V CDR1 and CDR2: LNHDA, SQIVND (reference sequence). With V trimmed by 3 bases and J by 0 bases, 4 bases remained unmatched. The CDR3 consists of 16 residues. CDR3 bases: TGTGCCAGTAGTATTCAGACAGGGGCCTCCTACAATGAGCAGTTCTTC. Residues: CASSIQTGASYNEQFF.

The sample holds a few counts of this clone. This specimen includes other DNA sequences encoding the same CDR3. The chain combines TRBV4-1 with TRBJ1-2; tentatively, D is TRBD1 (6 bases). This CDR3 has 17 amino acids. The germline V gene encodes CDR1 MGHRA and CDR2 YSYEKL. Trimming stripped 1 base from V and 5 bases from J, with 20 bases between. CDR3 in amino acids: CASSQGGRGRSGYGYTF. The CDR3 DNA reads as TGCGCCAGCAGCCAAGGGGGGCGGGGGCGATCGGGGTATGGCTACACCTTC.

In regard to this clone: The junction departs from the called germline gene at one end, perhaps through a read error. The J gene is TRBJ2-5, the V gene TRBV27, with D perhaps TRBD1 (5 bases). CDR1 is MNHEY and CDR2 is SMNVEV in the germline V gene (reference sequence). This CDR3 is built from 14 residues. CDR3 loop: CASSSIDRQEAQYF. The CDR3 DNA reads TGTGCCAGCAGTTCTATAGACAGACAAGAGGCCCAGTACTTC.

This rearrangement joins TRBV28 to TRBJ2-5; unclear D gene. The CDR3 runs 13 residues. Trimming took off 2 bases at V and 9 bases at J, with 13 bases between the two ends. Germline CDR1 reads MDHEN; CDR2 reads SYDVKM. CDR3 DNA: TGTGCCAGCAGTTTAGGCCCCGGTTGGGCCCAGTACTTC. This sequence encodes CASSLGPGWAQYF.

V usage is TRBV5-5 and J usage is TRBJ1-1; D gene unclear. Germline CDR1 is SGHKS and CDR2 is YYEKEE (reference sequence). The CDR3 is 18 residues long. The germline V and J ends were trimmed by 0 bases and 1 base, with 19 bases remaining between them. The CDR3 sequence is CASSLEGRTWQANTEAFF. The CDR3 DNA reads TGTGCCAGCAGCTTGGAAGGGCGGACGTGGCAAGCGAACACTGAAGCTTTCTTT.

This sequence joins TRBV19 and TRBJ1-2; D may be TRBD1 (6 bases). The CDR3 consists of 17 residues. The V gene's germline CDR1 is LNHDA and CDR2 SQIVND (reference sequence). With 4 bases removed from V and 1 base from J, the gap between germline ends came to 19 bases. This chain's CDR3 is CASSNLGDISRNYGYTF. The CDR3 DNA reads TGTGCCAGTAGTAATCTAGGGGACATCTCCCGTAACTATGGCTACACCTTC.

The chain's CDR3 is CASAQGAGEAFF. The CDR3 nucleotides read TGTGCCAGCGCCCAGGGCGCGGGTGAAGCTTTCTTT. The chain has TRBV2 and TRBJ1-1; TRBD1 might be the D (5 bases). The CDR3 has 12 amino acids. Germline CDR1 SNHLY, CDR2 FYNNEI. V lost 8 bases and J 7 bases, leaving 14 bases between the germline ends.

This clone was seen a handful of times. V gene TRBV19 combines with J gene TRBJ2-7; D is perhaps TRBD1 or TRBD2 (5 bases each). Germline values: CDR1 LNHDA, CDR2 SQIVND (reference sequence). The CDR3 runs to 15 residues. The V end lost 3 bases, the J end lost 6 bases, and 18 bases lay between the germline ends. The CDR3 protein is CASSMDSDIYCEQYF. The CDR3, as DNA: TGTGCCAGTAGTATGGACTCGGACATTTACTGCGAGCAGTACTTC. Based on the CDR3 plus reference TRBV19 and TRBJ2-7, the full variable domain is DGGITQSPKYLFRKEGQNVTLSCEQNLNHDAMYWYRQDPGQGLRLIYYSQIVNDFQKGDIAEGYSVSREKKESFPLTVTSAQKNPTAFYLCASSMDSDIYCEQYFGPGTRLTVT.

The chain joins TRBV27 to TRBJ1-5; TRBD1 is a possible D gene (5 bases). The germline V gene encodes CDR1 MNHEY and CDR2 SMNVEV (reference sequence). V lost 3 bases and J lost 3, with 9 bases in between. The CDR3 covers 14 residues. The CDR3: CASSLAGDNQPQHF. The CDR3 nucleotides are TGTGCCAGCAGTTTGGCGGGGGACAATCAGCCCCAGCATTTT.

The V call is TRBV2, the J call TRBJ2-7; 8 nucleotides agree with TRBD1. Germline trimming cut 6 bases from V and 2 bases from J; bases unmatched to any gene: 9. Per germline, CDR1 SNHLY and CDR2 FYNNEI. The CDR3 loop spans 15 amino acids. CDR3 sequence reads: CASSADRGEAYEQYF. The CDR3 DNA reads TGTGCCAGCAGCGCAGACAGGGGAGAGGCCTACGAGCAGTACTTC. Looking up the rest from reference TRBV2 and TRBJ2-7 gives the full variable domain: EPEVTQTPSHQVTQMGQEVILRCVPISNHLYFYWYRQILGQKVEFLVSFYNNEISEKSEIFDDQFSVERPDGSNFTLKIRSTKLEDSAMYFCASSADRGEAYEQYFGPGTRLTVT.

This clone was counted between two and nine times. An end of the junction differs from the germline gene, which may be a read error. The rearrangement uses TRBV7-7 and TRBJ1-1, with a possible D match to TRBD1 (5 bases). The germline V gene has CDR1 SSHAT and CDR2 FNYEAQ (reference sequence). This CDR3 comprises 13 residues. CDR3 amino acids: CASSPGQGYEAFF. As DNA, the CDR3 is TGTGCTAGCAGCCCCGGACAAGGCTATGAAGCTTTCTTT.

This CDR3 reads CASSPRQGVEKLFF. DNA of the CDR3: TGTGCCAGCAGTCCTCGACAGGGAGTTGAAAAACTGTTTTTT. This chain uses TRBV27 with TRBJ1-4; 7 bases line up with TRBD1. The CDR3 is made up of 14 amino acids. Germline CDR1 is MNHEY and CDR2 is SMNVEV (reference sequence). The V segment lost 5 bases and the J segment 7 bases; nucleotides outside the gene matches: 7.

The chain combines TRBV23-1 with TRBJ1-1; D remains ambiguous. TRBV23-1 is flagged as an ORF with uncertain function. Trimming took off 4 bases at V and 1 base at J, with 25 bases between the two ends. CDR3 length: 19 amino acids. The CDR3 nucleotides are TGCGCCAGCAGTCTAACCTTCCCGTACAAAGACAAGACGAACACTGAAGCTTTCTTT. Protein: CASSLTFPYKDKTNTEAFF.

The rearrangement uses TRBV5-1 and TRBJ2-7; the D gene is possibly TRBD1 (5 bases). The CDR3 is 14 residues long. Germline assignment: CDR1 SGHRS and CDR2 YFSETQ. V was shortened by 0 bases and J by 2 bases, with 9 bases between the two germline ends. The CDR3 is CASSLAAGTYEQYF. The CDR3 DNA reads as TGCGCCAGCAGCTTGGCTGCAGGGACCTACGAGCAGTACTTC.

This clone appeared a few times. The CDR3 bases are TGCGCCAGCAGCTTGGAGGTCGCGGGCTCTGGAAACACCATATATTTT. Protein: CASSLEVAGSGNTIYF. The chain is built from TRBV5-1 and TRBJ1-3; D is unclear. The CDR3 spans 16 residues. Between the trimmed V and J ends, which lost 0 bases and 0 bases, there was a span of 10 bases. CDR1 and CDR2 from the germline V gene are SGHRS and YFSETQ. The whole variable domain, remainder taken from reference TRBV5-1 and TRBJ1-3, is KAGVTQTPRYLIKTRGQQVTLSCSPISGHRSVSWYQQTPGQGLQFLFEYFSETQRNKGNFPGRFSGRQFSNSRSEMNVSTLELGDSALYLCASSLEVAGSGNTIYFGEGSWLTVV.